What follows are 9 T cell receptor beta chains derived from one specimen sequenced in a study of cytomegalovirus exposure and HLA in healthy donors. Data came from immunoSEQ multiplex PCR; TCRdb stores just in-frame clones and leaves some out. Among around 160,000 clones listed, about 90% were seen once. The sequenced sample consisted of PBMCs. These TCRs come from a woman aged 18-29 years in good health and CMV-seropositive.

This chain connects TRBV7-2 to TRBJ2-2; TRBD2 matches 8 bases. This CDR3 has 16 amino acids. Germline V lookup: CDR1 SGHTA, CDR2 FQGNSA. The ends lost 5 bases at V and 1 base at J; junction bases unmatched: 6. DNA of the CDR3: TGTGCCAGCAGCCCCCGACTAGCGAGGAACACCGGGGAGCTGTTTTTT. This codes for CASSPRLARNTGELFF.

The chain combines TRBV19 with TRBJ2-1, with 8 bases lining up with TRBD2. The CDR3 is made up of 17 amino acids. J was trimmed by 6 bases and V by 1 base; bases with no gene match: 11. CDR1 and CDR2 (germline): LNHDA, SQIVND (reference sequence). CDR3 amino acids: CASSIGILAGLGNEQFF. CDR3 sequence (DNA): TGTGCCAGTAGTATAGGGATTCTAGCGGGTTTGGGCAATGAGCAGTTCTTC.

Only one count was recorded for this clone. The chain is built from TRBV7-6 and TRBJ1-2; 9 bases line up with TRBD1. The CDR3 consists of 14 residues. V shed 5 bases, J shed 10 bases, and the junction held 11 bases outside the gene matches. The germline V gene has CDR1 SGHVS and CDR2 FNYEAQ. The CDR3 bases are TGTGCCAGCAGCGTCTTGACCGGGACAGGGTCCTACACCTTC. Its protein is CASSVLTGTGSYTF.

This clone has a single count. The chain joins TRBV5-1 to TRBJ2-5; TRBD2 aligns across 10 bases. Germline V gene sequence: CDR1 SGHRS, CDR2 YFSETQ. Trimming removed 4 bases from V and 1 base from J; junction bases left unmatched: 7. The CDR3 has 16 residues. The CDR3 here is CASSPIAGGIQETQYF. The CDR3 DNA reads TGCGCCAGCAGCCCCATAGCGGGGGGTATCCAAGAGACCCAGTACTTC.

The genes are TRBV6-5 and TRBJ2-3; D gene uncertain. The CDR3 extends over 14 amino acids. Germline V lookup: CDR1 MNHEY, CDR2 SVGAGI. V was trimmed by 7 bases and J by 1 base, leaving 12 bases between them. CDR3 nucleotides: TGTGCCAGCACCCGCGACATAGGCACAGATACGCAGTATTTT. It yields the protein CASTRDIGTDTQYF.

The chain links TRBV6-1 to TRBJ1-1; no clear D gene. The CDR3 consists of 13 residues. The V gene's germline CDR1 is MNHNS and CDR2 SASEGT. V lost 1 base to trimming and J lost 6 bases, with 9 bases between them. CDR3 sequence: CASSEGRGAEAFF. The CDR3 region has the DNA TGTGCCAGCAGTGAAGGGCGGGGTGCTGAAGCTTTCTTT.

This clone was observed a single time. This rearrangement joins TRBV18 to TRBJ1-4; D not resolved. This CDR3 contains 13 residues. Per the germline V gene, CDR1 is KGHSH and CDR2 is LQKENI. V was trimmed by 2 bases and J by 7 bases, leaving 8 bases between them. The DNA for the CDR3 is TGTGCCAGCTCACCAGAAGTAGCTGAAAAACTGTTTTTT. Encoded protein: CASSPEVAEKLFF.

The V call is TRBV5-1, the J call TRBJ2-1; 7 bases fit TRBD2. This CDR3 region has 17 residues. Germline V gene sequence: CDR1 SGHRS, CDR2 YFSETQ. The trim removed 0 bases at V and 7 bases at J, leaving 13 bases unmatched. The CDR3 sequence is CASSLAFLAVGANEQFF. The CDR3 region has the DNA TGCGCCAGCAGCTTGGCTTTTCTAGCGGTAGGGGCGAATGAGCAGTTCTTC.

Concerning this clone: Additional DNA sequences in this sample encode the identical CDR3. This rearrangement joins TRBV18 to TRBJ2-7; TRBD2 aligns across 11 bases. Looked up from germline, CDR1 is KGHSH and CDR2 is LQKENI. The CDR3 spans 16 residues. The trim removed 1 base at V and 1 base at J, leaving 3 bases unmatched. The CDR3 DNA follows: TGTGCCAGCTCACCACTCGGGACTAGCGGATCCTACGAGCAGTACTTC. Encoded protein: CASSPLGTSGSYEQYF.